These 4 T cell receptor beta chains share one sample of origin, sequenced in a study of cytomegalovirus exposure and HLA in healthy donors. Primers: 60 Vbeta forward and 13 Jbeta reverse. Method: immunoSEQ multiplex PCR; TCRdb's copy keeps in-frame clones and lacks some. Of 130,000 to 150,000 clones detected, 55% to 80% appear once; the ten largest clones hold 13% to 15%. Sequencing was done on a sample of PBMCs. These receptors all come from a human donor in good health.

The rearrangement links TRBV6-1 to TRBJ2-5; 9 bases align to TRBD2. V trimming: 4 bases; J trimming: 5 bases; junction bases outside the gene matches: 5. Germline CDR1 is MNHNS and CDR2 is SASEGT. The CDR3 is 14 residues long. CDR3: CASSGVAGVETQYF. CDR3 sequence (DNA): TGTGCCAGCAGTGGAGTAGCGGGAGTGGAGACCCAGTACTTC.

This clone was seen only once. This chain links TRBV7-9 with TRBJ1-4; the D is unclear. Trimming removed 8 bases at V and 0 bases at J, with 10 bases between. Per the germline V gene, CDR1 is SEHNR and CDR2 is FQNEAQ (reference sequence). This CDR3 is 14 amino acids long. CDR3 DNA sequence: TGTGCCAGCTCCCGCGGCGCAACTAATGAAAAACTGTTTTTT. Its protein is CASSRGATNEKLFF.

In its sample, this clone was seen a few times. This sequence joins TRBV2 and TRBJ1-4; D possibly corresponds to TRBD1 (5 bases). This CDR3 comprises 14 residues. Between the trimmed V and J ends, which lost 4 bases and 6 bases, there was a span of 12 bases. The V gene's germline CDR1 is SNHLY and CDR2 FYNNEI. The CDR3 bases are TGTGCCAGCAGTGGCGGGACGGCCGATGAAAAACTGTTTTTT. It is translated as CASSGGTADEKLFF.

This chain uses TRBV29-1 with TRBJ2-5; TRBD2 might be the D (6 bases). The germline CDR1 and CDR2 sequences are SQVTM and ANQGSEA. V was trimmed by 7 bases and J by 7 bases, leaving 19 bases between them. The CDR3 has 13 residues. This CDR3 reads CSERRAALGTQYF. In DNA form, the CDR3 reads TGCAGCGAGAGGAGGGCCGCCCTCGGGACCCAGTACTTC.